The clone carrying this TCR beta chain has a handful of counts. Antigen specificity is unknown. The entry originates in a study of cytomegalovirus exposure and HLA in healthy donors. Overall study context: Falling in the Caucasian-associated ancestry cluster were 81% of under 500 genotyped donors. Study-level findings and limits: Several top significant clusters appeared, in a later analysis, to be linked to common viral pathogens.

With 4 bases removed from V and 5 bases from J, the gap between germline ends came to 14 bases. CDR1 is SEHNR and CDR2 is FQNEAQ in the germline V gene (reference sequence). The CDR3 has 14 amino acids. Healthy people donating bone marrow made up the donors. Primers included in the PCR were 60 Vbeta and 13 Jbeta primers. In the original processing: Later, an analysis found about 80 million unique TCR beta chains, and 10 million to 11 million of these were shared. Here immunoSEQ multiplex PCR was the method, and the copy in TCRdb shows in-frame clones only, minus some. V and J calls and clone size are copied from that table; D and trimming were computed from the DNA. The sample shows 110,000 to 150,000 clones, around 80% of them seen only once.

The source is a female donor in good health and CMV-seronegative. This chain joins TRBV7-9 and TRBJ1-1; D is possibly TRBD1 (6 bases). The sample comprised PBMCs. The CDR3 region has the DNA TGTGCCAGCAGCTACAAGGGGGTAGGGACTGAAGCTTTCTTT. Translating it yields CASSYKGVGTEAFF.